Presented here are 13 T cell receptor beta chains from one specimen sequenced in a study of cytomegalovirus exposure and HLA in healthy donors. PCR was performed using 60 Vbeta and 13 Jbeta primers. Profiling relied on immunoSEQ multiplex PCR, and the TCRdb table lists in-frame clones only, not all of them. This table holds approximately 40,000 clones. Sample: PBMCs. These receptors all come from a human donor in good health.

The rearrangement joins TRBV7-9 to TRBJ1-1, with unresolved D. V dropped 2 bases and J dropped 0 bases, with 4 bases sitting between them. Germline assignment: CDR1 SEHNR and CDR2 FQNEAQ (reference sequence). This CDR3 has 13 amino acids. CDR3 amino acids: CASSLLVNTEAFF. In nucleotides, the CDR3 is TGTGCCAGCAGCTTACTAGTGAACACTGAAGCTTTCTTT.

The chain joins TRBV6-1 to TRBJ1-5, with D possibly TRBD1 on 5 matching bases. V gave up 4 bases and J gave up 4 bases, with 14 bases separating them. This CDR3 comprises 15 residues. The V gene's germline CDR1 is MNHNS and CDR2 SASEGT. This CDR3 is CASSVGGLKNQPQHF. The CDR3 DNA sequence: TGTGCCAGCAGTGTGGGGGGACTTAAGAATCAGCCCCAGCATTTT.

This sequence joins TRBV5-1 and TRBJ1-4, with 10 positions matching TRBD1. Germline V gene data show CDR1 as SGHRS and CDR2 as YFSETQ. The CDR3 has 17 residues. Losses at the gene ends were 4 bases for V and 5 bases for J; bases not matched to a gene: 11. CDR3 region: CASSAGQGNRPNEKLFF. CDR3 DNA sequence: TGCGCCAGCAGCGCGGGACAGGGGAACCGTCCCAATGAAAAACTGTTTTTT.

This chain uses TRBV30 with TRBJ2-4; 9 nucleotides match TRBD2. The germline V gene encodes CDR1 GTSNPN and CDR2 SVGIG (reference sequence). This CDR3 comprises 15 residues. V shed 1 base and J 5 bases; nucleotides not matched to a gene: 6. Written as DNA, the CDR3 is TGTGCCTGGAGTGATGCTAGCGGGGCGCAAAACATTCAGTACTTC. Protein: CAWSDASGAQNIQYF.

The chain carries TRBV28 and TRBJ1-5; D possibly corresponds to TRBD1 (5 bases). The CDR3 contains 12 residues. V lost 6 bases to trimming and J lost 9 bases, with 12 bases between them. Per germline, CDR1 MDHEN and CDR2 SYDVKM. For the CDR3, the DNA is TGTGCCAGCAGGGTCAGGGAGGGGCCCCAGCATTTT. Translating it yields CASRVREGPQHF.

The V call is TRBV2, the J call TRBJ1-2; D possibly corresponds to TRBD1 (5 bases). This CDR3 region has 15 residues. Per germline, CDR1 SNHLY and CDR2 FYNNEI. V was cut by 7 bases and J by 2 bases, with 17 bases left in between. The CDR3 region is CASNVWGDSNYGYTF. CDR3 DNA: TGTGCCAGCAACGTTTGGGGGGATTCGAACTATGGCTACACCTTC.

The chain combines TRBV4-2 with TRBJ1-2; 9 positions match TRBD1. The CDR3 is made up of 15 amino acids. V lost 0 bases to trimming and J lost 8 bases; unmatched junction nucleotides: 7. Germline V CDR1 and CDR2: LGHNA, YNFKEQ. The CDR3 region is CASSQEVTGGRGYTF. The CDR3 DNA reads TGTGCCAGCAGCCAAGAGGTCACAGGGGGCCGAGGCTACACCTTC.

This sequence joins TRBV5-1 and TRBJ1-1; the D is unclear. Deletions cut 2 bases from V and 5 bases from J, with 13 bases between. Germline-derived CDR1 and CDR2 are SGHRS and YFSETQ. The CDR3 runs 14 residues. This CDR3 reads CASSLEGLRTEAFF. CDR3 bases: TGCGCCAGCAGCTTAGAGGGCCTGAGGACTGAAGCTTTCTTT.

The chain combines TRBV2 with TRBJ1-1, with 9 bases matching TRBD1. CDR3 length: 14 amino acids. Unmatched junction bases numbered 2, after V lost 6 bases and J lost 0 bases. Germline loops: CDR1 SNHLY, CDR2 FYNNEI. CDR3 sequence: CASSGQGLNTEAFF. The CDR3, as DNA: TGTGCCAGCAGCGGACAGGGGTTGAACACTGAAGCTTTCTTT.

The V gene is TRBV5-4, the J gene TRBJ2-1; TRBD2 is a possible D gene (5 bases). Trimming removed 0 bases at V and 2 bases at J, with 9 bases between. The CDR3 extends over 15 amino acids. Germline loops: CDR1 SGHNT, CDR2 YYREEE (reference sequence). CDR3 bases: TGTGCCAGCAGCTTGGCCGGAGGAGCCTACAATGAGCAGTTCTTC. This gives the protein CASSLAGGAYNEQFF.

The chain joins TRBV7-8 to TRBJ2-3; 12 bases are shared with TRBD1. CDR1 is SGHVS and CDR2 is FQNEAQ in the germline V gene. V trimming: 1 base; J trimming: 4 bases; junction bases outside the gene matches: 9. The CDR3 totals 18 residues. The DNA of the CDR3 is TGTGCCAGCAGCTTAGAAGATGTGGGGACAGGGGGCCCAGATACGCAGTATTTT. Its translation: CASSLEDVGTGGPDTQYF.

The chain employs TRBV4-1 and TRBJ1-5; the D gene is possibly TRBD1 (5 bases). This CDR3 spans 15 amino acids. The germline V gene encodes CDR1 MGHRA and CDR2 YSYEKL. V gave up 3 bases and J gave up 6 bases, with 15 bases separating them. CDR3 DNA sequence: TGCGCCAGCAGCCATGATTTGGGAGGGGCTCAGCCCCAGCATTTT. It encodes CASSHDLGGAQPQHF.

V is TRBV28 and J is TRBJ1-6, with 9 bases fitting TRBD1. Germline CDR1 MDHEN, CDR2 SYDVKM. V was clipped by 5 bases and J by 7 bases; unmatched bases: 6. CDR3 size: 15 residues. CDR3 sequence reads: CASSTRQGGNSPLHF. CDR3 nucleotides: TGTGCCAGCAGTACCCGACAGGGGGGCAATTCACCCCTCCACTTT. Together with reference TRBV28 and TRBJ1-6, the CDR3 gives the full variable domain: DVKVTQSSRYLVKRTGEKVFLECVQDMDHENMFWYRQDPGLGLRLIYFSYDVKMKEKGDIPEGYSVSREKKERFSLILESASTNQTSMYLCASSTRQGGNSPLHFGNGTRLTVT.